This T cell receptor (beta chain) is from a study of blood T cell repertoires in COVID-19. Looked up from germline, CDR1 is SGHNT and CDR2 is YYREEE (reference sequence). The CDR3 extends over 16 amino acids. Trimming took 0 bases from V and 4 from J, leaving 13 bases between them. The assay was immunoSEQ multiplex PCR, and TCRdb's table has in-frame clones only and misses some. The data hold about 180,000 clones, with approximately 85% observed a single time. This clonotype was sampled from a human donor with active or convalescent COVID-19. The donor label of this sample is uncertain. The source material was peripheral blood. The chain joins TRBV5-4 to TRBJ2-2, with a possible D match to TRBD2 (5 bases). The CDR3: CASSLAQDGSTGELFF. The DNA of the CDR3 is TGTGCCAGCAGCTTGGCCCAGGATGGGAGCACCGGGGAGCTGTTTTTT.